This is a list of T cell receptor beta chains from one sample in a study of PD-L1 blockade in urothelial cancer. Generated by immunoSEQ multiplex PCR, the TCRdb table keeps only in-frame clones and is missing some. This sample has approximately 52,000 clones, with roughly 75% found just once. Specimen: PBMCs, collected around atezolizumab (anti-PD-L1) treatment. The source is a man aged 65 to 79 with urothelial cancer. Each CDR3 is given with its conserved first and last residue. Clone size, where shown, is once, few, many, or a class for clones that have expanded.

TRBV7-2 NA CASSLWGDEQYF
TRBV13 NA CASTTEGGRGTDTQYF
TRBV19 NA CASRAGTGDIMNTEAFF
TRBV27 NA CASKGTGGKTGELFF
TRBV11-2 few CASSTRTSGGGELFF
TRBV19 NA CASMAVPGQGLYF
TRBV27 NA CASSPRGSLYEQYF
TRBV18 NA CASSPQGNTEAFF
TRBV7-9 NA CASSLGQGIHEQYF
TRBV6-1 NA CASSLTSSYEQYF
TRBV11-2 NA CASSLASYNEQFF
TRBV30 many CAWSPKGQGLNQPQHF
TRBV5-4 NA CASSTERGGETQYF
TRBV7-2 NA CASSSTGLGNEKLFF
TRBV27 NA CASSFGRADSPLHF
TRBV19 NA CASSLGGGTSSYNEQFF
TRBV30 NA CAPPQEGARRSTEAFF
TRBV4-2 NA CASSSTGAPGNTIYF
TRBV30 once CAWSGQRETIYYNEQFF
TRBV4-3 NA CASSQNTIYTEAFF
TRBV6-9 few CASTLSSYEQYF
TRBV2 NA CASSPYRRGSETQYF
TRBV7-2 NA CASSSLAYSSYEQYF
TRBV7-2 once CASSLRLAGNTGELFF
TRBV6-5 NA CASSPGWGRAEKLFF
TRBV7-2 NA CASSPQTGDTEAFF
TRBV11-3 once CASSSRTGDTDTQYF
TRBV13 NA CASSRQGRGETQYF
TRBV5-1 once CASSSVQGEGTGELFF
TRBV7-9 NA CASSLDQAGGPDEQFF
TRBV5-4 NA CASSRPLAGGSSTDTQYF
TRBV4-2 once CASSLTAGATNEKLFF